In its sample, the clone carrying this T cell receptor beta chain was seen once. A read error may account for a junction end that differs from germline. Primed by a sample-barcoded 5' primer and a J-beta primer mix, a second PCR proceeded for 7 to 11 cycles. TCRdb re-derived calls from the 5' RACE reads in MiXCR, one entry per CDR3 protein. Of roughly 560,000 distinct CDR3 sequences listed, around 24% were seen once; the top ten hold around 10%. The data are from a study of blood T cells in healthy people across ages. The sample was also reused in another study, on T cells of mothers and their children. This second study says: cDNA was made from all extracted RNA, around 1.5 ug per 15 ul. Sample barcodes and 2-4 random nucleotides came from the second PCR's M1S primer.

The TCR originated in a boy aged 5-17 years in good health. Sequenced input: blood.

CDR3 in amino acids: CANSVGPLQQGAGETQYF. The CDR3 DNA reads as TGTGCCAACAGCGTAGGCCCCCTCCAACAGGGGGCGGGAGAGACCCAGTACTTC. V gene TRBV9 combines with J gene TRBJ2-5; 9 positions match TRBD1. Looked up from germline, CDR1 is SGDLS and CDR2 is YYNGEE. CDR3 length equals 18 residues.